The 20 T cell receptor beta chains below were found in one sample sequenced in a study of vaccination and CD4 T cells after COVID-19. Treatment specified: approximately 9-day PBMC culture with coronavirus spike peptide pools or control peptides (ViraFEST assay). For these receptors, no antigen is known. At the Johns Hopkins FTIC core, DNA taken from cultured CD4+ T cells was sequenced by way of the Oncomine TCR Beta short-read assay. One entry per CDR3 protein, called by TCRdb with MiXCR from the PCR reads. Among around 4,800 distinct CDR3 sequences listed, approximately 78% were seen once. Source material: CD4+ T cells from blood, cultured in vitro. The receptors were gathered from a human donor who had recovered from COVID-19.

In this sample, this clonotype is medium-sized. The chain couples TRBV27 to TRBJ2-7, with 14 bases matching TRBD2. Trimming took 5 bases from V and 0 from J; bases not matched to a gene: 3. Germline V gene lookup returns CDR1 MNHEY and CDR2 SMNVEV (reference sequence). This CDR3 contains 16 residues. The CDR3 nucleotides are TGTGCCAGCAGTCGACTAGCGGGGGGGTCCTCCTACGAGCAGTACTTC. Protein product: CASSRLAGGSSYEQYF.

The chain combines TRBV20-1 with TRBJ1-5; D is undetermined. Germline lookup yields CDR1 DFQATT and CDR2 SNEGSKA (reference sequence). The CDR3 has 17 amino acids. The V end was cut by 5 bases, the J end by 0 bases, with 20 bases between. This CDR3 reads CSAALRLRTDSNQPQHF. CDR3 nucleotide sequence: TGCAGTGCTGCTTTGCGATTACGGACGGATAGCAATCAGCCCCAGCATTTT.

The chain links TRBV10-3 to TRBJ1-5; no clear D gene. This CDR3 region has 12 residues. The V gene's germline CDR1 is ENHRY and CDR2 SYGVKD. The ends were cut back, 6 bases at V and 3 bases at J, with 6 bases in the middle. The CDR3 DNA reads as TGTGCCATCAGCAGAGACAATCAGCCCCAGCATTTT. Encoded protein: CAISRDNQPQHF.

V gene TRBV20-1 combines with J gene TRBJ1-1, with a possible D match to TRBD1 (6 bases). CDR3 length: 11 amino acids. Germline V CDR1 and CDR2: DFQATT, SNEGSKA (reference sequence). Here the CDR3 DNA reads TGCAGGGGGGGCACCTCCACTGAAGCTTTCTTT. Residues: CRGGTSTEAFF.

This clonotype was recorded once. The rearrangement uses TRBV7-3 and TRBJ1-2, with D perhaps TRBD1 (6 bases). The CDR3 length is 14 residues. V was clipped by 5 bases and J by 8 bases, with 18 bases between them. Germline CDR1 and CDR2: SGHTA and FQGTGA. In DNA, the CDR3 is TGTGCCAGCAGCCCTCAACAGGGATCGGCGGGCTACACCTTC. It yields the protein CASSPQQGSAGYTF.

The chain links TRBV27 to TRBJ2-7, with 8 bases fitting TRBD2. CDR1 and CDR2 from the germline V gene are MNHEY and SMNVEV (reference sequence). This CDR3 has 15 residues. Trimming removed 4 bases from V and 3 bases from J; junction bases left unmatched: 8. The DNA of the CDR3 is TGTGCCAGCAGTTCCCTTCGACTAGCGAACTACGAGCAGTACTTC. It specifies CASSSLRLANYEQYF.

The chain recombines TRBV28 with TRBJ1-5; 7 positions agree with TRBD1. Germline CDR1 reads MDHEN; CDR2 reads SYDVKM. V was clipped by 3 bases and J by 7 bases; unmatched bases: 6. The CDR3 spans 14 residues. The CDR3 nucleotides are TGTGCCAGCAGTTTCAAGGGGGCTTACCAGCCCCAGCATTTT. This sequence encodes CASSFKGAYQPQHF.

The CDR3 DNA follows: TGTGCCAGCAGTTTCGGGGGCCCGGTCATGGCTTTCTTT. This encodes CASSFGGPVMAFF. The chain employs TRBV27 and TRBJ1-1; maybe TRBD1 (6 bases). Trimming stripped 3 bases from V and 11 bases from J, with 16 bases between. This CDR3 has 13 residues. CDR1 is MNHEY and CDR2 is SMNVEV in the germline V gene (reference sequence).

This sequence joins TRBV7-2 and TRBJ2-3, with 8 bases identical to TRBD1. CDR1 and CDR2 (germline): SGHTA, FQGNSA. Unmatched junction bases numbered 9, after V lost 5 bases and J lost 5 bases. The length of the CDR3 is 15 residues. CDR3 in amino acids: CASSRQTGAIDTQYF. In DNA form, the CDR3 reads TGTGCCAGCAGCCGGCAGACAGGGGCTATAGATACGCAGTATTTT. Based on the CDR3 plus reference TRBV7-2 and TRBJ2-3, the full variable domain is GAGVSQSPSNKVTEKGKDVELRCDPISGHTALYWYRQSLGQGLEFLIYFQGNSAPDKSGLPSDRFSAERTGGSVSTLTIQRTQQEDSAVYLCASSRQTGAIDTQYFGPGTRLTVL.

The V call is TRBV30, the J call TRBJ2-3; D gene ambiguous. Germline V lookup: CDR1 GTSNPN, CDR2 SVGIG (reference sequence). This CDR3 region has 13 residues. V dropped 2 bases and J dropped 5 bases, with 11 bases sitting between them. The CDR3 DNA is TGTGCCTGGAGTCCCCTCCGTGGAGATACGCAGTATTTT. It translates to CAWSPLRGDTQYF.

V and J are TRBV6-5 and TRBJ1-2; no clear D gene. The length of the CDR3 is 14 residues. Trimming took off 3 bases at V and 8 bases at J, with 16 bases between the two ends. Germline V gives CDR1 MNHEY, CDR2 SVGAGI. In DNA form, the CDR3 reads TGTGCCAGCAGTTATAGAACAGTGCAATCAGGCTACACCTTC. Amino acid sequence: CASSYRTVQSGYTF.

The V call is TRBV5-8, the J call TRBJ1-2; D gene unclear. The CDR3 has 14 amino acids. Germline CDR1 and CDR2: SGHTS and YDEGEE. Trimming cost V 2 bases and J 8 bases, with 16 bases left between them. CDR3 in amino acids: CASSLPSGGRGYTF. In nucleotides, the CDR3 is TGTGCCAGCAGCTTACCATCGGGCGGACGGGGCTACACCTTC.

V is TRBV19 and J is TRBJ1-2; 9 bases agree with TRBD1. Trimming cost V 7 bases and J 8 bases; bases outside gene matches: 11. The CDR3 is made up of 14 amino acids. Germline CDR1 reads LNHDA; CDR2 reads SQIVND (reference sequence). The CDR3 loop is CASIGQGLRGGYTF. CDR3 nucleotides: TGTGCCAGTATCGGACAGGGGCTTAGAGGGGGCTACACCTTC. Supplemented by reference TRBV19 and TRBJ1-2, the full variable domain reads DGGITQSPKYLFRKEGQNVTLSCEQNLNHDAMYWYRQDPGQGLRLIYYSQIVNDFQKGDIAEGYSVSREKKESFPLTVTSAQKNPTAFYLCASIGQGLRGGYTFGSGTRLTVV.

The V and J genes are TRBV7-2 and TRBJ1-2, with D possibly being TRBD1 (6 bases). V was pared by 8 bases and J by 2 bases, with 9 bases between. Per the germline V gene, CDR1 is SGHTA and CDR2 is FQGNSA. CDR3 size: 12 residues. The CDR3 here is CASRDNNYGYTF. CDR3 bases: TGTGCCAGCCGGGACAACAACTATGGCTACACCTTC.

The J gene is TRBJ1-2, the V gene TRBV6-2 or TRBV6-3; no clear D gene. The CDR3 spans 13 residues. Germline V gene sequence: CDR1 MNHEY, CDR2 SVGEGT. With 2 bases removed from V and 6 bases from J, the gap between germline ends came to 10 bases. The CDR3 sequence: CASSYQVMDGYTF. Written as DNA, the CDR3 is TGTGCCAGCAGTTACCAGGTTATGGATGGCTACACCTTC.

This clonotype was seen more than once but under ten times. The chain links TRBV7-9 to TRBJ1-6; 8 nucleotides match TRBD1. Germline V lookup: CDR1 SEHNR, CDR2 FQNEAQ (reference sequence). With V trimmed by 5 bases and J by 11 bases, 11 bases remained unmatched. The CDR3 contains 15 residues. CDR3 loop: CASSPQGALYPPLHF. CDR3 DNA: TGTGCCAGCAGCCCTCAGGGGGCACTATATCCACCCCTCCACTTT.

The rearrangement uses TRBV28 and TRBJ1-1; 7 bases align to TRBD1. The CDR3 loop spans 15 amino acids. The V and J ends lost 3 bases and 1 base, in that order; junction bases with no gene match: 5. From germline, CDR1 is MDHEN and CDR2 SYDVKM. The CDR3 loop is CASSFRGLGNTEAFF. The DNA for the CDR3 is TGTGCCAGCAGTTTTAGGGGGCTTGGGAACACTGAAGCTTTCTTT. Combining the CDR3 with reference TRBV28 and TRBJ1-1 gives the whole variable domain DVKVTQSSRYLVKRTGEKVFLECVQDMDHENMFWYRQDPGLGLRLIYFSYDVKMKEKGDIPEGYSVSREKKERFSLILESASTNQTSMYLCASSFRGLGNTEAFFGQGTRLTVV.

The gene calls are TRBV19 and TRBJ2-7; a weak D match, TRBD1 (7 bases). Between the trimmed V and J ends, which lost 5 bases and 11 bases, there was a span of 19 bases. This CDR3 spans 13 amino acids. Germline loops: CDR1 LNHDA, CDR2 SQIVND (reference sequence). The CDR3 nucleotides are TGTGCCAGTAGTCATCGGGACAGTCCGGGAGAGTACTTC. Amino acid sequence: CASSHRDSPGEYF.

V usage is TRBV19 and J usage is TRBJ2-7; 10 nucleotides match TRBD2. The CDR3 runs to 16 residues. Germline V gene lookup returns CDR1 LNHDA and CDR2 SQIVND (reference sequence). Losses at the gene ends were 6 bases for V and 2 bases for J; bases not matched to a gene: 10. The DNA for the CDR3 is TGTGCCAGTAGGAGCTCCGCTAGCGGGGGCACCTACGAGCAGTACTTC. It yields the protein CASRSSASGGTYEQYF.

The J gene is TRBJ2-1, the V gene TRBV30; no clear D gene. Germline V gene lookup returns CDR1 GTSNPN and CDR2 SVGIG (reference sequence). Trimming cost V 5 bases and J 2 bases, with 4 bases left between them. The CDR3 has 11 residues. CDR3 sequence (DNA): TGTGCCTGGGGAGCCTACAATGAGCAGTTCTTC. This codes for CAWGAYNEQFF.